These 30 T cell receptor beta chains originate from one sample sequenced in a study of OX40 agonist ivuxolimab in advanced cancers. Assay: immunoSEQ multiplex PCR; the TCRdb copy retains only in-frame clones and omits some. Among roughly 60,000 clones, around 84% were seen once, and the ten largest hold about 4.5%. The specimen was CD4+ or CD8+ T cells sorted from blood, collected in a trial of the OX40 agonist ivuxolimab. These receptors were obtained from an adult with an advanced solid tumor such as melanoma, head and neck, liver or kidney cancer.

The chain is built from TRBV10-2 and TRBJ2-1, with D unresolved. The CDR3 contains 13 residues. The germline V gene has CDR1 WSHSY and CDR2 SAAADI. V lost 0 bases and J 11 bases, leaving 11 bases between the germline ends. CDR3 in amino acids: CASSESTGSQQFF. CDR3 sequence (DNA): TGCGCCAGCAGTGAGTCTACCGGGTCCCAGCAGTTCTTC.

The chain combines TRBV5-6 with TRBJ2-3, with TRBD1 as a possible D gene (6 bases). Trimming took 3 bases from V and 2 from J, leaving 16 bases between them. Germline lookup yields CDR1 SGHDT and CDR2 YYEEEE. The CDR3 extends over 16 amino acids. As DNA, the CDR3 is TGTGCCAGCAGCTCGACAGGCAATTTATACACAGATACGCAGTATTTT. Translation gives CASSSTGNLYTDTQYF. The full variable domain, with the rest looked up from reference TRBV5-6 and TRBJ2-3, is DAGVTQSPTHLIKTRGQQVTLRCSPKSGHDTVSWYQQALGQGPQFIFQYYEEEERQRGNFPDRFSGHQFPNYSSELNVNALLLGDSALYLCASSSTGNLYTDTQYFGPGTRLTVL.

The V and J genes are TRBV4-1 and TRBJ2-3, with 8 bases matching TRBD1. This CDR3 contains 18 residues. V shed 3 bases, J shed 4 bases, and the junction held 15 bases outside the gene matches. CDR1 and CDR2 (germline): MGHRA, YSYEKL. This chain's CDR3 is CASSQGTRWQGAADTQYF. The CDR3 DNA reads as TGCGCCAGCAGCCAGGGAACCCGGTGGCAGGGGGCCGCAGATACGCAGTATTTT.

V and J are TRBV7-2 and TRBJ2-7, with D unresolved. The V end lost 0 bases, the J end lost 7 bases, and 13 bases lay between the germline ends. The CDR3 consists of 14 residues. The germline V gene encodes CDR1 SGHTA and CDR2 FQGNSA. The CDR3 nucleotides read TGTGCCAGCAGCTTAGCTCGATCGAGTTCGGAGCAGTACTTC. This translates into CASSLARSSSEQYF. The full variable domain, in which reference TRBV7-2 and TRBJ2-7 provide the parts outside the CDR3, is GAGVSQSPSNKVTEKGKDVELRCDPISGHTALYWYRQSLGQGLEFLIYFQGNSAPDKSGLPSDRFSAERTGGSVSTLTIQRTQQEDSAVYLCASSLARSSSEQYFGPGTRLTVT.

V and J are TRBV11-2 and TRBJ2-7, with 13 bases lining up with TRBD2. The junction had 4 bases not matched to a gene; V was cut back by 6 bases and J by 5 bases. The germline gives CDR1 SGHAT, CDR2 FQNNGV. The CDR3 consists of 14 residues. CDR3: CASRPTSGRDEQYF. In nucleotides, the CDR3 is TGTGCCAGCAGACCCACTAGCGGGAGGGACGAGCAGTACTTC.

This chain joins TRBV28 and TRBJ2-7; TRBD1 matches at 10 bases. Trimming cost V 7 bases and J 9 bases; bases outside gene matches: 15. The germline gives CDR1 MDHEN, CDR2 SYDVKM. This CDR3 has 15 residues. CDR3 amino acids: CASNTAGQGHGGQYF. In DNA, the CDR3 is TGTGCCAGCAATACAGCGGGACAGGGGCACGGGGGGCAGTACTTC.

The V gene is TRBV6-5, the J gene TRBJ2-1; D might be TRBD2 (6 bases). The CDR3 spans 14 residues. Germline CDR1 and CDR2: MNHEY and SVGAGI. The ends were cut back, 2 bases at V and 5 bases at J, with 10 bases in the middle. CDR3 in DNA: TGTGCCAGCAGTTACGCGGGAACCCACAATGAGCAGTTCTTC. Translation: CASSYAGTHNEQFF.

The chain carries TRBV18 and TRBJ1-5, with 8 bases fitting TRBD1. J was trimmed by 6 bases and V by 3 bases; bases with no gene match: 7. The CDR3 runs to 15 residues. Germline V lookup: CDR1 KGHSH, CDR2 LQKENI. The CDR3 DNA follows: TGTGCCAGCTCACCGGGACAGGCCGGGATTCAGCCCCAGCATTTT. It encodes CASSPGQAGIQPQHF.

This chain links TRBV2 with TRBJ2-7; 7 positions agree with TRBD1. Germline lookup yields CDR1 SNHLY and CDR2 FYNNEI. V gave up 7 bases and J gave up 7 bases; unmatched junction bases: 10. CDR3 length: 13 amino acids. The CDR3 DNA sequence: TGTGCCAGCATGAGGGACAGTCCGGGGGAGCAGTACTTC. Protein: CASMRDSPGEQYF.

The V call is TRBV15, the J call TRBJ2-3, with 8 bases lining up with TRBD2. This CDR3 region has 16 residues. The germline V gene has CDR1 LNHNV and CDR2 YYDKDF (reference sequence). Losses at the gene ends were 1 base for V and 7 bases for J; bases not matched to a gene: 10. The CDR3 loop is CATSRAGGPDLYTQYF. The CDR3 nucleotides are TGTGCCACCAGCAGAGCGGGAGGGCCAGATTTGTATACGCAGTATTTT.

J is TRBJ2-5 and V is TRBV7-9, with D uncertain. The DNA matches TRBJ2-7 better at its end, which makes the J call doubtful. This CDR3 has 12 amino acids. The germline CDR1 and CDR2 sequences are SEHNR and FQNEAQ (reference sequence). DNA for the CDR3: TGTGCCAGCAGCACCAAGGCCTACGAGCAGTACTTC. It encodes CASSTKAYEQYF.

The CDR3 DNA sequence: TGTGCCAGCAGCCCCGGGACAGGGAGTGGGTATGGCTACACCTTC. This translates into CASSPGTGSGYGYTF. This chain joins TRBV7-9 and TRBJ1-2; 9 bases map to TRBD1. CDR1 is SEHNR and CDR2 is FQNEAQ in the germline V gene (reference sequence). The CDR3 is made up of 15 amino acids. V trimming: 5 bases; J trimming: 5 bases; junction bases outside the gene matches: 9.

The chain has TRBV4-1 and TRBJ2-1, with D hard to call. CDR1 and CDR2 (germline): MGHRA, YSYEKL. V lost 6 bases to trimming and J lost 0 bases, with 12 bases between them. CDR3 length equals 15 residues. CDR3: CASSPYANSYNEQFF. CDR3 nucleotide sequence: TGCGCCAGCAGTCCGTACGCGAACTCCTACAATGAGCAGTTCTTC.

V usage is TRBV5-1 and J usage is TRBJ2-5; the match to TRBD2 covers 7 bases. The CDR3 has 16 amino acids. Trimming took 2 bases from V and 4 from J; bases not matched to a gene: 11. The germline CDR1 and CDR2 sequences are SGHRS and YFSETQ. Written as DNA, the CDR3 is TGCGCCAGCAGCTTAATAAGTGCGGGAGCTCTAGAGACCCAGTACTTC. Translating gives CASSLISAGALETQYF.

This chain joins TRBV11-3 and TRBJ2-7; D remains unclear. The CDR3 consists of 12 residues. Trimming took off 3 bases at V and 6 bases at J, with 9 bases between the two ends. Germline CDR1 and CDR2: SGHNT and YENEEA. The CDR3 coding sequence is TGTGCCAGCAGCTTTATTGAGCGCGAGCAGTACTTC. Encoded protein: CASSFIEREQYF.

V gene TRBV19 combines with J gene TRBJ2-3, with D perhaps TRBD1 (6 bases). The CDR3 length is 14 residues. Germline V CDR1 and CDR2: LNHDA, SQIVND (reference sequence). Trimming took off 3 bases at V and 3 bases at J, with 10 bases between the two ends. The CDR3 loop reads CASSIWGRTDTQYF. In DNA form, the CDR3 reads TGTGCCAGTAGTATTTGGGGGCGGACAGATACGCAGTATTTT.

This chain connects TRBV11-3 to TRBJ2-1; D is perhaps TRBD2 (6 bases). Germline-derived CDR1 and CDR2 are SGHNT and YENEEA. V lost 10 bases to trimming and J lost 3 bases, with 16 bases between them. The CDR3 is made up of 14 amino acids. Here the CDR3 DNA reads TGTGCCACCTCCCGGGACTCTAGCTACAATGAGCAGTTCTTC. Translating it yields CATSRDSSYNEQFF. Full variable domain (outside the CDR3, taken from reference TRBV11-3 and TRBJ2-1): EAGVVQSPRYKIIEKKQPVAFWCNPISGHNTLYWYLQNLGQGPELLIRYENEEAVDDSQLPKDRFSAERLKGVDSTLKIQPAELGDSAVYLCATSRDSSYNEQFFGPGTRLTVL.

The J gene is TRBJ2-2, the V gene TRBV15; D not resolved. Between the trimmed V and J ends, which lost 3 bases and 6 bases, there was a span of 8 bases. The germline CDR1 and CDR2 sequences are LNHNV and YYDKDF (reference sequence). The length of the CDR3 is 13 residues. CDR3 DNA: TGTGCCACCAGCAGGGATGGGGCCGGGGAGCTGTTTTTT. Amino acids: CATSRDGAGELFF.

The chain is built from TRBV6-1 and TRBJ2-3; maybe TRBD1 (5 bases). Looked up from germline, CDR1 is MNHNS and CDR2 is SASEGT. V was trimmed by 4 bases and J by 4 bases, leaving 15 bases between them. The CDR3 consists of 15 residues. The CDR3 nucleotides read TGTGCCAGCAGTGGGACACGAAATTTTGCAGATACGCAGTATTTT. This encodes CASSGTRNFADTQYF.

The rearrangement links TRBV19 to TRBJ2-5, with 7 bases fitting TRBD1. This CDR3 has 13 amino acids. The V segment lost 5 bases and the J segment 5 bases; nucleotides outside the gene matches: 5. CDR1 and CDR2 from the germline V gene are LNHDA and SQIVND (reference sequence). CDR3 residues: CASSVTGSETQYF. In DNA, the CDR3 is TGTGCCAGTAGTGTGACAGGGAGCGAGACCCAGTACTTC.

The DNA of the CDR3 is TGTGCCAGTAGTATCGACCCGTATGAACAGGGGAATGGCTACACCTTC. It translates to CASSIDPYEQGNGYTF. This chain links TRBV19 with TRBJ1-2; TRBD1 aligns across 7 bases. CDR3 length equals 16 residues. Germline-derived CDR1 and CDR2 are LNHDA and SQIVND (reference sequence). With V trimmed by 3 bases and J by 6 bases, 13 bases remained unmatched.

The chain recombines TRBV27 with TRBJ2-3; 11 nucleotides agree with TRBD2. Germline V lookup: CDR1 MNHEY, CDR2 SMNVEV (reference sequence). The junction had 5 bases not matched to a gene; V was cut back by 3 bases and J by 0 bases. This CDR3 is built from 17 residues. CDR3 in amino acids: CASSFETSGTSTDTQYF. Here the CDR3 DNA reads TGTGCCAGCAGTTTCGAGACTAGCGGGACTAGCACAGATACGCAGTATTTT.

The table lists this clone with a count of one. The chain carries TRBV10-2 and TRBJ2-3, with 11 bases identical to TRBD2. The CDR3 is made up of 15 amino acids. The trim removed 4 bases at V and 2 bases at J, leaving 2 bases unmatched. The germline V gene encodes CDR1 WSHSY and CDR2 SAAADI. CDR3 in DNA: TGCGCCAGCAGTGGGACTAGCGGGTTCACAGATACGCAGTATTTT. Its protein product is CASSGTSGFTDTQYF.

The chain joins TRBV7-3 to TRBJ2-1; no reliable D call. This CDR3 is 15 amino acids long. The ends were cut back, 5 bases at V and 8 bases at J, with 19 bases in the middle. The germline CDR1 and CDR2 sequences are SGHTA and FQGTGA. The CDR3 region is CASSPGQSKGDEQFF. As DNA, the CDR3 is TGTGCCAGCAGCCCCGGGCAGTCGAAGGGCGATGAGCAGTTCTTC.

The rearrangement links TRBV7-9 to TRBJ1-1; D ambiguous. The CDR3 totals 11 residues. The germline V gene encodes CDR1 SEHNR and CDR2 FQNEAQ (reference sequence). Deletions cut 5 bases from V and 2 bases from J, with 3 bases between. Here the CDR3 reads CASSINTEAFF. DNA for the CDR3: TGTGCCAGCAGCATCAACACTGAAGCTTTCTTT.

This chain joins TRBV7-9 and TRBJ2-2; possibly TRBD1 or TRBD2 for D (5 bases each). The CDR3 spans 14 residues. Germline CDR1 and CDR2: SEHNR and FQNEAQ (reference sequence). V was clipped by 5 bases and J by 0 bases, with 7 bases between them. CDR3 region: CASSRDPNTGELFF. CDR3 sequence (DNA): TGTGCCAGCAGCCGGGACCCGAACACCGGGGAGCTGTTTTTT.

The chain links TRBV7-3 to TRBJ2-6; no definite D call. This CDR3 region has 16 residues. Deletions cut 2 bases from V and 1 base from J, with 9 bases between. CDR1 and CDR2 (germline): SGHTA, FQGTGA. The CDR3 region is CASSLGSPSGANVLTF. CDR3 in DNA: TGTGCCAGCAGCTTAGGGTCGCCGTCTGGGGCCAACGTCCTGACTTTC.

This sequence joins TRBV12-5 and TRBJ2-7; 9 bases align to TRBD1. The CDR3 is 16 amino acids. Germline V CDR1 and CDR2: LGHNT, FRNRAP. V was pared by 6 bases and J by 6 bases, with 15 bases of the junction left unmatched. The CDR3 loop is CASGYGPGTGWVEQYF. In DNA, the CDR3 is TGTGCTAGTGGATACGGACCAGGGACAGGGTGGGTCGAGCAGTACTTC.

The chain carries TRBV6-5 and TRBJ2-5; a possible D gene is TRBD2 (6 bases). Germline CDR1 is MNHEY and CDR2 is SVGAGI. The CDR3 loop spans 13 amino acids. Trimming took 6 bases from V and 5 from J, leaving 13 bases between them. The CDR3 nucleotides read TGTGCCAGCAGGGATTCGGGGGTTGAGACCCAGTACTTC. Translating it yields CASRDSGVETQYF.

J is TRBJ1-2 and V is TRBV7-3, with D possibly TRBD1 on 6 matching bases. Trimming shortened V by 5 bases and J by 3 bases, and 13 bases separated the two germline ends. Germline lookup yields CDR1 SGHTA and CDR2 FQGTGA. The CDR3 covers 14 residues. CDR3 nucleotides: TGTGCCAGCAGCGCAGGGGCAGGGGACTATGGCTACACCTTC. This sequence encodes CASSAGAGDYGYTF. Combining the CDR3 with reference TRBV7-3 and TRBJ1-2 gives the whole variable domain GAGVSQTPSNKVTEKGKYVELRCDPISGHTALYWYRQSLGQGPEFLIYFQGTGAADDSGLPNDRFFAVRPEGSVSTLKIQRTERGDSAVYLCASSAGAGDYGYTFGSGTRLTVV.